These 10 T cell receptor beta chains were sequenced from one sample in a study of CD8 T cells in ankylosing spondylitis. TCRdb fed the 5' RACE reads into MiXCR, producing one record per CDR3 protein. Found here are some 220,000 distinct CDR3 sequences, over 9.5% of them singletons; the top ten hold 2.6%. Input material: blood, either unsorted or a sorted T cell fraction (not recorded which). The receptors stem from a male donor with ankylosing spondylitis or in good health (not recorded which).

This clonotype was detected ten times or more. This rearrangement joins TRBV27 to TRBJ1-1; TRBD1 might be the D (5 bases). Germline CDR1 and CDR2: MNHEY and SMNVEV (reference sequence). The CDR3 runs 15 residues. Trimming pared 6 bases from V and 5 bases from J, leaving 19 bases between. Here the CDR3 reads CASSLRGGEGTEAFF. CDR3 nucleotides: TGTGCCAGCAGCCTCCGGGGGGGGGAAGGGACTGAAGCTTTCTTT.

This clonotype was counted at least ten times. V usage is TRBV10-3 and J usage is TRBJ2-7; 8 positions match TRBD2. This CDR3 has 13 residues. From germline, CDR1 is ENHRY and CDR2 SYGVKD. After removal of 5 bases from V and 4 bases from J, the junction contained 4 bases not matched to a gene. CDR3: CAISTRGGYEQYF. In DNA, the CDR3 is TGTGCCATCAGTACCCGCGGGGGGTACGAGCAGTACTTC.

This clonotype was counted many times. This chain links TRBV4-2 with TRBJ2-1; TRBD1 aligns across 10 bases. Per germline, CDR1 LGHNA and CDR2 YNFKEQ. The V gene end was trimmed by 4 bases and the J gene end by 10 bases; junction bases not matched to a gene: 4. The CDR3 runs 13 residues. CDR3: CASSPGQGIEQFF. The CDR3 DNA sequence: TGTGCCAGCAGCCCGGGACAGGGGATCGAGCAGTTCTTC.

Ten or more counts support this clonotype. The chain links TRBV4-2 to TRBJ2-1; TRBD2 matches 13 bases. Per the germline V gene, CDR1 is LGHNA and CDR2 is YNFKEQ. This CDR3 spans 17 amino acids. Losses at the gene ends were 1 base for V and 13 bases for J; bases not matched to a gene: 13. In DNA form, the CDR3 reads TGTGCCAGCAGCCAAGCCGAAGGACTAGCGGGGGAAAAATCCCAGTTCTTC. The encoded protein is CASSQAEGLAGEKSQFF.

The chain couples TRBV10-1 to TRBJ2-3; D is perhaps TRBD2 (6 bases). V lost 0 bases to trimming and J lost 3 bases, with 10 bases between them. CDR3 length: 15 residues. Germline V lookup: CDR1 WNHNN, CDR2 SYGVQD (reference sequence). The CDR3 DNA reads TGCGCCAGCAGTGAGTCCTGGAGGGGAACAGATACGCAGTATTTT. Translated, it gives CASSESWRGTDTQYF.

The chain carries TRBV3-1 and TRBJ1-4; D call uncertain. V lost 1 base to trimming and J lost 7 bases, with 13 bases between them. Germline CDR1 LGHDT, CDR2 YNNKEL (reference sequence). The CDR3 extends over 15 amino acids. The CDR3 is CASSQGTGSFEKLFF. DNA of the CDR3: TGTGCCAGCAGCCAAGGGACGGGCTCTTTTGAAAAACTGTTTTTT.

The table lists this clonotype with many counts. This chain joins TRBV7-8 and TRBJ1-1, with D perhaps TRBD1 (5 bases). This CDR3 is 14 amino acids long. The V end was cut by 1 base, the J end by 3 bases, with 9 bases between. Per the germline V gene, CDR1 is SGHVS and CDR2 is FQNEAQ. The CDR3 bases are TGTGCCAGCAGCTTAGGTGGGGCCTACACTGAAGCTTTCTTT. This sequence encodes CASSLGGAYTEAFF.

This clonotype was counted ten times or more. V is TRBV20-1 and J is TRBJ1-2, with TRBD1 matching 9 bases. V lost 1 base and J lost 4; bases outside the gene matches: 13. In germline, CDR1 is DFQATT, CDR2 SNEGSKA (reference sequence). The CDR3 spans 17 residues. Here the CDR3 DNA reads TGCAGTGCTAGAGCTACCTCACAGGGGGCGACGAGCTATGGCTACACCTTC. Its protein product is CSARATSQGATSYGYTF.

This clonotype was recorded at least ten times. V usage is TRBV6-5 and J usage is TRBJ2-7; weak D call: TRBD1 (5 bases). This CDR3 is built from 14 residues. Germline CDR1 is MNHEY and CDR2 is SVGAGI. Trimming cost V 2 bases and J 5 bases, with 13 bases left between them. This chain's CDR3 is CASSYGAGNDEQYF. The CDR3 region has the DNA TGTGCCAGCAGTTACGGGGCAGGGAACGACGAGCAGTACTTC.

This clonotype was observed at least ten times. J is TRBJ1-2 and V is TRBV19; 7 bases are shared with TRBD1. The CDR3 has 16 residues. V trimming: 3 bases; J trimming: 4 bases; junction bases outside the gene matches: 11. CDR1 is LNHDA, CDR2 SQIVND, per germline (reference sequence). Written as DNA, the CDR3 is TGTGCCAGTAGTATTCCCAGGACAGGTTCGTCCTATGGCTACACCTTC. Protein product: CASSIPRTGSSYGYTF.